A selection of T cell receptor beta chains follows, all from one sample in a study of T cells in localized non-small cell lung cancer. Clones were read by immunoSEQ multiplex PCR, and TCRdb kept only the in-frame ones, dropping some. The sample shows approximately 52,000 clones, roughly 77% of them seen only once. The sample in question was peripheral blood, obtained before any cancer treatment. The receptors here all came from a man aged 40-75 years with stage I squamous cell lung carcinoma. Each CDR3 is given with its conserved first and last residue. The order of the fields is CDR3 length, J gene, V gene, CDR3 protein.

>13|TRBJ1-5|TRBV2
CASIKGLDQPQHF
>16|TRBJ1-1|TRBV15
CATSRDRGYISTEAFF
>12|TRBJ1-3|TRBV2
CASSIQGDTIYF
>14|TRBJ2-1|TRBV6-1
CASSEGGRYDEQFF
>13|TRBJ2-7|TRBV7-8
CASSLAPGGEQYF
>12|TRBJ1-4|TRBV7-9
CASVRDNEKLFF
>16|TRBJ1-5|TRBV5-6
CASSSKGEISNQPQHF
>15|TRBJ1-2|TRBV7-9
CASSFRDRGSYGYTF
>14|TRBJ2-7|TRBV6-5
CASSYGKGAYEQYF
>15|TRBJ2-4|TRBV28
CASSSGETAKNIQYF
>13|TRBJ2-3|TRBV6-4
CASSAVSTDTQYF
>14|TRBJ2-1|TRBV25-1
CASRDSSSYNEQFF
>11|TRBJ1-3|TRBV30
CAWRAQNTIYF
>15|TRBJ1-1|TRBV7-8
CASSPDGSPNTEAFF
>18|TRBJ1-1|TRBV30
CAWSAISSVTGTNTEAFF
>15|TRBJ1-2|TRBV5-1
CASSLSDRGYYGYTF
>12|TRBJ2-1|TRBV5-6
CASSPSRQVEFF
>15|TRBJ2-7|TRBV30
CAWSARGPKTYEQYF
>13|TRBJ1-1|TRBV2
CASSESENTEAFF
>16|TRBJ1-4|TRBV5-1
CASSQDIPRTNEKLFF
>12|TRBJ2-5|TRBV7-6
CASSSGGETQYF
>12|TRBJ1-4|TRBV11-2
CASSFVSEKLFF
>14|TRBJ2-7|TRBV4-2
CASSQPTGSYEQYF
>11|TRBJ1-2|TRBV30
CAWIVGQRADF
>17|TRBJ2-2|TRBV5-8
CASSSELMGSNTGELFF
>14|TRBJ2-7|TRBV13
CASSPRDRPYEQYF
>12|TRBJ2-7|TRBV2
CASSGSGYEQYF
>14|TRBJ1-4|TRBV14
CASSPRARNEKLFF
>17|TRBJ2-6|TRBV2
CASSEFGTGSGANVLTF
>18|TRBJ2-7|TRBV28
CASTTNRLTSGGAHEQYF
>15|TRBJ2-1|TRBV7-6
CASSKGSSSYNEQFF
>13|TRBJ2-4|TRBV10-3
CAINQGGTGIQYF
>15|TRBJ2-7|TRBV28
CASSSPQGAWNEQYF
>14|TRBJ1-1|TRBV6-1
CASVGRGKNTEAFF
>14|TRBJ2-7|TRBV4-1
CASSEGRGMYEQYF
>13|TRBJ1-4|TRBV6-5
CASSSRPPGKLFF
>16|TRBJ1-4|TRBV18
CASSQKKDRGNEKLFF
>16|TRBJ2-5|TRBV2
CASSAPSGGARETQYF
>13|TRBJ1-1|TRBV19
CASRWAPPNEAFF
>15|TRBJ2-7|TRBV11-2
CASSQVGQVGYEQYF
>16|TRBJ2-5|TRBV18
CASSPQQAGHQETQYF
>14|TRBJ2-7|TRBV7-2
CASSSGTASYEQYF
>17|TRBJ2-2|TRBV19
CASSITWGRANTGELFF